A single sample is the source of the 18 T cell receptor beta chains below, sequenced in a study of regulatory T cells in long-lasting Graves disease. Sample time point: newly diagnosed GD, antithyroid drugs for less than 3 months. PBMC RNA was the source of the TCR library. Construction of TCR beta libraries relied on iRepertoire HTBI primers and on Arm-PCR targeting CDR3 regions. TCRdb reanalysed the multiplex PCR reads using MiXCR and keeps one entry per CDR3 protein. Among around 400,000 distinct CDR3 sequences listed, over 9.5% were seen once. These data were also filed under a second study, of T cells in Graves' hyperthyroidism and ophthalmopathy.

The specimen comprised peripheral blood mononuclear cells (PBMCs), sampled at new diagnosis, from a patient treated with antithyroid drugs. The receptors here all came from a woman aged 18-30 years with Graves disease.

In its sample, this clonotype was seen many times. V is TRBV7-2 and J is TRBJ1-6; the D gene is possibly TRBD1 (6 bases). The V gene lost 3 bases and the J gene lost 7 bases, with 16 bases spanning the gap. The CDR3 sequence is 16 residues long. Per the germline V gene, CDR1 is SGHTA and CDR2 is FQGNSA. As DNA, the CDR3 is TGTGCCAGCAGCTTCCGTTTTGGGGGGGCAAATTCACCCCTCCACTTT. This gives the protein CASSFRFGGANSPLHF.

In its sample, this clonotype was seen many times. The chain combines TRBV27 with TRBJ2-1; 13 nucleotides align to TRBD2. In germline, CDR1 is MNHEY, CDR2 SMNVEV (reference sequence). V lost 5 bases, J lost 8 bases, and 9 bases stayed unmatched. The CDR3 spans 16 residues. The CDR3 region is CASSTVLAGGRHEQFF. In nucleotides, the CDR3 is TGTGCCAGCAGTACGGTACTAGCGGGAGGGCGCCATGAGCAGTTCTTC.

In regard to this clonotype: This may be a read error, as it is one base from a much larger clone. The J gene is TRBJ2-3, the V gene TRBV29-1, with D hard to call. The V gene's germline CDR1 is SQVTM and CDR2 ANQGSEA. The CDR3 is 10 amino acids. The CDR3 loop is CSIRTDTRYF. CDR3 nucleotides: TGCAGCATTAGAACAGATACGCGGTATTTT.

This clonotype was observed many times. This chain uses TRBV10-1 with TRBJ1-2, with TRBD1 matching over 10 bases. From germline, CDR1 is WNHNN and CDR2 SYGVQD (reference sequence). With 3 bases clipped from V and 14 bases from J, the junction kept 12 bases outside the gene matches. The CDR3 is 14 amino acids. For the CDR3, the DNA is TGCGCCAGCAGTGAAGAACCGGGACAGGGGCGTCAGACCTTC. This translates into CASSEEPGQGRQTF.

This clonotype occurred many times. The DNA for the CDR3 is TGTGCCAGCCGAACCCCAGGACAGCCCTATGGCTACACCTTC. Protein: CASRTPGQPYGYTF. The chain employs TRBV27 and TRBJ1-2, with a possible D match to TRBD1 (6 bases). The CDR3 has 14 residues. V was shortened by 8 bases and J by 4 bases, with 17 bases between the two germline ends. Germline values: CDR1 MNHEY, CDR2 SMNVEV (reference sequence).

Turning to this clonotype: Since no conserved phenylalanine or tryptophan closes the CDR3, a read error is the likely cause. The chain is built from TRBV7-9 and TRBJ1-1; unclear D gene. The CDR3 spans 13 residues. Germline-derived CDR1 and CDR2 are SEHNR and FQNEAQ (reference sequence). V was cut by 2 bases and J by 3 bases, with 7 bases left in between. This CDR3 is CASSLTPYTEAFL. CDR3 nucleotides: TGTGCCAGCAGCTTAACCCCGTACACTGAAGCTTTCCTT.

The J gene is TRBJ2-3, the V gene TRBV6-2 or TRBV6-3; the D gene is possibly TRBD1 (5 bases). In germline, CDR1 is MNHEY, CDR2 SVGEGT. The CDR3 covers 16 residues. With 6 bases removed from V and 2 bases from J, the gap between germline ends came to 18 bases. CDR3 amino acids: CASSPNRPPFTDTQYF. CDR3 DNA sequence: TGTGCCAGCAGCCCAAACAGGCCCCCTTTCACAGATACGCAGTATTTT.

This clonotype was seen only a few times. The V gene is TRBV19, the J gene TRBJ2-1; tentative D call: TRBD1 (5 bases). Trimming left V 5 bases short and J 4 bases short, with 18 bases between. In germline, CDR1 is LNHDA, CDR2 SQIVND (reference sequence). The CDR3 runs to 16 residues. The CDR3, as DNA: TGTGCCAGTAGTCCCGACTTAGGGGCCATGTACAATGAGCAGTTCTTC. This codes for CASSPDLGAMYNEQFF.

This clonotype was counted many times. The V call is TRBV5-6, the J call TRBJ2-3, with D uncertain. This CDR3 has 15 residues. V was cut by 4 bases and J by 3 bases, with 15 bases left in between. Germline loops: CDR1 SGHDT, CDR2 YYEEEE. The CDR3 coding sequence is TGTGCCAGCAGCCCCGTCTGGGATCAGACAGATACGCAGTATTTT. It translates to CASSPVWDQTDTQYF.

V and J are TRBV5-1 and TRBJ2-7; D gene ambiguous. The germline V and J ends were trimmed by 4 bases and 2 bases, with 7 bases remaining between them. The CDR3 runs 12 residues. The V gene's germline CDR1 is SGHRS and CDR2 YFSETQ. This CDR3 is CASSLNPYEQYF. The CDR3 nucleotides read TGCGCCAGCAGCCTTAACCCCTACGAGCAGTACTTC.

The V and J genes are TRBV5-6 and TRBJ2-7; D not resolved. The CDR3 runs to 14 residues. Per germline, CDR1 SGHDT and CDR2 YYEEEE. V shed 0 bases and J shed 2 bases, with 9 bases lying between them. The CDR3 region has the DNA TGTGCCAGCAGCTTGGTGGCGGAAACCTACGAGCAGTACTTC. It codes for CASSLVAETYEQYF.

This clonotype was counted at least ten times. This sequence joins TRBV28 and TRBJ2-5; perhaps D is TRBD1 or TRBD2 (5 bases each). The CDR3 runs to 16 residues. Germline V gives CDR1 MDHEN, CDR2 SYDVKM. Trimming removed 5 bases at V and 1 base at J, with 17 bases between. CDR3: CASSRDPQWSQETQYF. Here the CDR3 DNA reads TGTGCCAGCAGTCGGGACCCCCAGTGGTCCCAAGAGACCCAGTACTTC.

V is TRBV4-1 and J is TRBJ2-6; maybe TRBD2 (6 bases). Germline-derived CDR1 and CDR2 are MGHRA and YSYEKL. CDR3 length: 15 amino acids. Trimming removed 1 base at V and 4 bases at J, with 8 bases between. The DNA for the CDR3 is TGCGCCAGCAGCCAAGTGGCGGGAGGGGCCAACGTCCTGACTTTC. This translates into CASSQVAGGANVLTF.

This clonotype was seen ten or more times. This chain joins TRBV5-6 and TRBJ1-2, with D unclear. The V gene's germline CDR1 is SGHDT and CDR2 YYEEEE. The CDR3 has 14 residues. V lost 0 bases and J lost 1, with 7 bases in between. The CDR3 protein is CASSLVDGNYGYTF. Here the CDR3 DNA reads TGTGCCAGCAGCTTGGTGGACGGTAACTATGGCTACACCTTC.

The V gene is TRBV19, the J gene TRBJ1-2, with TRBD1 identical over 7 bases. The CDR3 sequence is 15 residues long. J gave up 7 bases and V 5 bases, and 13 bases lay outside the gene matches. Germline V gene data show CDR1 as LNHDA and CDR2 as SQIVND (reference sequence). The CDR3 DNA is TGTGCCAGTAGTTTCACTCAACAGGGGCTCGGTGGCTACACCTTC. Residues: CASSFTQQGLGGYTF.

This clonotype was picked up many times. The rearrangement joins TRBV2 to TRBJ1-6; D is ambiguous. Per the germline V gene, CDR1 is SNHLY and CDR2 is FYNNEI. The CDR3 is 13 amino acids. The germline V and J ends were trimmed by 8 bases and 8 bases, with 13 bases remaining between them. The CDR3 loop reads CASEAAPDSPLHF. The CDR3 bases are TGTGCCAGCGAAGCGGCCCCCGATTCACCCCTCCACTTT.

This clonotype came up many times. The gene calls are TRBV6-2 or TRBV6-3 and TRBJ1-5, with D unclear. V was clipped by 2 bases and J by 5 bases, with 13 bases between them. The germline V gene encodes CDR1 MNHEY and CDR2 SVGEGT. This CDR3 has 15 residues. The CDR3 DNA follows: TGTGCCAGCAGTTACAGATTGGCCGCCGATCAGCCCCAGCATTTT. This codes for CASSYRLAADQPQHF.

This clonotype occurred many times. Written as DNA, the CDR3 is TGTGCCAGCAGTGACGGCATCACAGATACGCAGTATTTT. Amino acid sequence: CASSDGITDTQYF. The chain is built from TRBV2 and TRBJ2-3, with no clear D. The V gene's germline CDR1 is SNHLY and CDR2 FYNNEI. Trimming shortened V by 3 bases and J by 2 bases, and 6 bases separated the two germline ends. The CDR3 has 13 residues.